The clone carrying this T cell receptor (beta chain) was seen repeatedly, ten times or more. These data come from a study of regulatory T cells in long-lasting Graves disease. The authors built TCR beta libraries using iRepertoire HTBI primers and Arm-PCR of CDR3 regions. TCRdb reanalysed the multiplex PCR reads using MiXCR and keeps one entry per CDR3 protein. The repertoire holds a few hundred thousand distinct CDR3 sequences, with about a sixth as singletons. The CDR3 sequence is 15 residues long. The J segment lost 6 bases and the V segment lost 4 bases, leaving 6 bases of the junction unmatched. Looked up from germline, CDR1 is LGHDT and CDR2 is YNNKEL (reference sequence). Time point in this sample: newly diagnosed GD, antithyroid drugs for less than 3 months. The authors made the TCR library using RNA they extracted from PBMCs. A peripheral blood sample, roughly 8.8 milliliters in volume, was drawn into EDTA tubes.

These data were likewise used in another study, on T cells in Graves' hyperthyroidism and ophthalmopathy.

The V call is TRBV3-1, the J call TRBJ1-5; 10 positions match TRBD1. The clonotype was recovered from a man in his forties with Graves disease. The specimen was peripheral blood mononuclear cells (PBMCs), collected at new diagnosis, from a patient treated with antithyroid drugs. The CDR3 nucleotides read TGTGCCAGCAGCCGCGGGACAGGGGAATCTCAGCCCCAGCATTTT. Amino acid sequence: CASSRGTGESQPQHF.